Listed here are 18 T cell receptor beta chains from one sample, sequenced in a study of Graves' ophthalmopathy and Graves' hyperthyroidism. RNA transcripts were the source from which TCR beta CDR3 regions were amplified. First-round RT-PCR employed HTBI primers, with a second-round multiplex PCR after it. TCRdb processed the multiplex PCR reads anew with MiXCR; each CDR3 protein has one entry. This repertoire shows under 350,000 distinct CDR3 sequences, under 20% found once; its top ten account for around an eighth. The sample taken for sequencing was peripheral blood. The receptor set was obtained from an adult man with Graves' ophthalmopathy.

This clonotype was counted at least ten times. This may be a read error: a much more frequent sequence differs by one nucleotide. The chain employs TRBV6-5 and TRBJ2-2; no reliable D call. Germline CDR1 is MNHEY and CDR2 is SVGAGI. This CDR3 has 11 amino acids. The V gene lost 6 bases and the J gene lost 3 bases, with 2 bases spanning the gap. This CDR3 is CASRYTGELFF. CDR3 sequence (DNA): TGTGCCAGCAGATACACCGGGGAGCTGTTTTTT.

This clonotype was recorded at least ten times. The chain recombines TRBV6-1 with TRBJ2-7; TRBD2 matches at 9 bases. Germline V gene sequence: CDR1 MNHNS, CDR2 SASEGT. The CDR3 contains 13 residues. The V and J ends lost 7 bases and 3 bases, in that order; junction bases with no gene match: 4. This CDR3 reads CASKLAGRYEQYF. Here the CDR3 DNA reads TGTGCCAGCAAACTAGCGGGCCGCTACGAGCAGTACTTC.

This sequence joins TRBV28 and TRBJ1-5; 11 bases align to TRBD1. Germline V gene data show CDR1 as MDHEN and CDR2 as SYDVKM. The CDR3 extends over 15 amino acids. V was pared by 7 bases and J by 4 bases, with 6 bases of the junction left unmatched. CDR3 nucleotides: TGTGCCAGCAACCTTGGGACAGGGGGAAATCAGCCCCAGCATTTT. Protein: CASNLGTGGNQPQHF.

This clonotype was picked up many times. Written as DNA, the CDR3 is TGTGCCATCAGGGGCTACGAAAACACCATATATTTT. Translating it yields CAIRGYENTIYF. The gene calls are TRBV10-3 and TRBJ1-3; no firm D call. Germline CDR1 reads ENHRY; CDR2 reads SYGVKD. V lost 6 bases, J lost 6 bases, and 9 bases lay in between. The CDR3 length is 12 residues.

The table lists this clonotype with many counts. J is TRBJ1-1 and V is TRBV9; the D is unclear. The germline V and J ends were trimmed by 0 bases and 1 base, with 4 bases remaining between them. There are 13 residues in the CDR3. The germline CDR1 and CDR2 sequences are SGDLS and YYNGEE. DNA of the CDR3: TGTGCCAGCAGCGTAGGAGAGAACACTGAAGCTTTCTTT. Translated, it gives CASSVGENTEAFF. The variable domain in full, completed from reference TRBV9 and TRBJ1-1, reads DSGVTQTPKHLITATGQRVTLRCSPRSGDLSVYWYQQSLDQGLQFLIQYYNGEERAKGNILERFSAQQFPDLHSELNLSSLELGDSALYFCASSVGENTEAFFGQGTRLTVV.

V is TRBV7-1 and J is TRBJ2-2; D remains ambiguous. TRBV7-1 is reported as an ORF; its role is uncertain. The length of the CDR3 is 18 residues. The V end was cut by 5 bases, the J end by 4 bases, with 23 bases between. The DNA of the CDR3 is TGTGCCAGCAGCCAGCGACTGTGGCGGATCCTGAGCACCGGGGAGCTGTTTTTT. Protein: CASSQRLWRILSTGELFF.

Ten or more counts support this clonotype. The chain links TRBV24-1 to TRBJ2-6, with a possible D match to TRBD1 (6 bases). Trimming took 9 bases from V and 0 from J, leaving 17 bases between them. Looked up from germline, CDR1 is KGHDR and CDR2 is SFDVKD. The CDR3 totals 17 residues. The DNA for the CDR3 is TGTGCCACCGCTGGGGGCCCGTCTACCTCTGGGGCCAACGTCCTGACTTTC. It is translated as CATAGGPSTSGANVLTF.

In this sample, this clonotype turned up many times. The chain has TRBV6-5 and TRBJ2-7, with TRBD2 as a possible D gene (7 bases). The CDR3 covers 13 residues. Germline assignment: CDR1 MNHEY and CDR2 SVGAGI. V was cut by 2 bases and J by 7 bases, with 12 bases left in between. The CDR3 region is CASSYIRGGEQYF. The CDR3 DNA reads TGTGCCAGCAGTTACATAAGGGGGGGGGAGCAGTACTTC.

In this sample, this clonotype turned up many times. The genes are TRBV9 and TRBJ1-1; TRBD1 matches at 9 bases. The CDR3 contains 16 residues. Unmatched junction bases numbered 10, after V lost 3 bases and J lost 4 bases. The germline V gene has CDR1 SGDLS and CDR2 YYNGEE. CDR3 DNA: TGTGCCAGCAGCGGTAGCGGGACAGGGAACAGCACTGAAGCTTTCTTT. Amino acid sequence: CASSGSGTGNSTEAFF.

In its sample, this clonotype was seen many times. The CDR3 is CASSHAGDSSYEQYF. For the CDR3, the DNA is TGTGCCAGCAGCCACGCCGGGGACAGCTCCTACGAGCAGTACTTC. V gene TRBV7-2 combines with J gene TRBJ2-7; 7 bases line up with TRBD1. Germline values: CDR1 SGHTA, CDR2 FQGNSA. V lost 5 bases, J lost 0 bases, and 7 bases stayed unmatched. CDR3 length: 15 residues.

This clonotype came up many times. The chain is built from TRBV2 and TRBJ1-2; D is perhaps TRBD1 (5 bases). The germline V gene encodes CDR1 SNHLY and CDR2 FYNNEI. This CDR3 is built from 15 residues. V gave up 3 bases and J gave up 3 bases, with 14 bases separating them. The CDR3 region is CASSELGLGDYGYTF. In DNA form, the CDR3 reads TGTGCCAGCAGTGAGCTGGGACTAGGAGACTATGGCTACACCTTC.

This clonotype was seen ten or more times. This chain links TRBV15 with TRBJ2-7, with D perhaps TRBD2 (5 bases). CDR3 size: 20 residues. In germline, CDR1 is LNHNV, CDR2 YYDKDF (reference sequence). V lost 0 bases and J 0 bases, leaving 24 bases between the germline ends. The DNA for the CDR3 is TGTGCCACCAGCAGAGAAGGGTCCCACGCCGATAGCGACCCCTCCTACGAGCAGTACTTC. Encoded protein: CATSREGSHADSDPSYEQYF.

This clonotype has ten or more counts. V usage is TRBV12-3 or TRBV12-4 and J usage is TRBJ1-6; weak D call: TRBD1 (5 bases). This CDR3 region has 16 residues. The ends were cut back, 2 bases at V and 5 bases at J, with 13 bases in the middle. CDR3 protein: CASSLPGPNNNSPLHF. The CDR3 DNA follows: TGTGCCAGCAGTTTACCAGGGCCGAATAATAATTCACCCCTCCACTTT.

This clonotype came up many times. The V and J genes are TRBV30 and TRBJ2-7; 11 bases are a match to TRBD1. CDR1 and CDR2 (germline): GTSNPN, SVGIG (reference sequence). Unmatched junction bases numbered 3, after V lost 2 bases and J lost 3 bases. The CDR3 totals 14 residues. This CDR3 is CAWSRTGGFYEQYF. As DNA, the CDR3 is TGTGCCTGGAGTAGGACAGGGGGCTTCTACGAGCAGTACTTC.

This clonotype was counted at least ten times. The rearrangement uses TRBV4-2 and TRBJ2-7; 9 positions agree with TRBD1. The CDR3 length is 15 residues. Germline trimming cut 1 base from V and 5 bases from J; bases unmatched to any gene: 6. Per the germline V gene, CDR1 is LGHNA and CDR2 is YNFKEQ. CDR3 coding DNA: TGTGCCAGCAGCCAAGGCACAGGGACAGGGAACGAGCAGTACTTC. Residues: CASSQGTGTGNEQYF.

In its sample, this clonotype was seen many times. The chain joins TRBV6-1 to TRBJ1-6; 10 nucleotides align to TRBD1. CDR1 MNHNS and CDR2 SASEGT come from the germline V gene. V gave up 6 bases and J gave up 10 bases; unmatched junction bases: 9. The CDR3 has 15 amino acids. This chain's CDR3 is CASSNGDRGASPLHF. Here the CDR3 DNA reads TGTGCCAGCAGCAACGGGGACAGGGGTGCCTCACCCCTCCACTTT.

This clonotype has at least ten counts. The V and J genes are TRBV4-1 and TRBJ1-2; TRBD1 is a possible D gene (6 bases). Germline V gene sequence: CDR1 MGHRA, CDR2 YSYEKL. V lost 2 bases and J lost 4, with 14 bases in between. This CDR3 is built from 15 residues. The CDR3 is CASSQTGRAGYGYTF. Here the CDR3 DNA reads TGCGCCAGCAGCCAAACAGGGAGAGCGGGCTATGGCTACACCTTC.

This clonotype showed up many times. The chain links TRBV19 to TRBJ1-2; no reliable D call. Per germline, CDR1 LNHDA and CDR2 SQIVND (reference sequence). V lost 3 bases, J lost 8 bases, and 10 bases lay in between. The CDR3 covers 12 residues. The DNA for the CDR3 is TGTGCCAGTAGTATGGACCGCCGGGGCTACACCTTC. Its translation: CASSMDRRGYTF. Full variable domain (outside the CDR3, taken from reference TRBV19 and TRBJ1-2): DGGITQSPKYLFRKEGQNVTLSCEQNLNHDAMYWYRQDPGQGLRLIYYSQIVNDFQKGDIAEGYSVSREKKESFPLTVTSAQKNPTAFYLCASSMDRRGYTFGSGTRLTVV.